Here is one TCR beta chain with its context. It lacks a known antigen. Base qualities are not provided; no much larger clone lies one nucleotide away. The data originate from a study of graft-versus-host responses after intestinal transplantation (dated by TCRdb to about 2021). At the level of the whole study: The transplants that recipients got were multivisceral, liver-intestinal, or isolated intestinal. A cohort of about two dozen intestinal transplant recipients, including one retransplant, was enrolled, and a few patients lacking pretransplant specimens were excluded. A peak of at least 4% donor T cells among recipient peripheral blood mononuclear cells was the definition used for donor T cell macrochimerism. Instead of going to the commercial service, samples from a few later patients were sequenced in-house on an Illumina MiSeq and processed with MiXCR. Anti-thymocyte globulin induction was given to all recipients, followed by maintenance tacrolimus and steroids for two to three years. To identify alloreactive clones, pre-transplant mixed lymphocyte reaction products were sequenced and then compared with unstimulated pre-transplant donor and recipient T cells. After intestinal transplantation, graft-versus-host and host-versus-graft alloreactive T cell clones in the graft, circulation and bone marrow were tracked using bulk TCR-beta CDR3 sequencing.

The research as a whole found: Patients with donor T cell macrochimerism had high GvH to HvG T cell clonal ratios in their allografts. Early after transplant, peak levels of circulating GvH clones were found to be associated with declines in HvG clones. GvH clones were found in recipient bone marrow, and some of the GvH clones appeared earlier in ileal mucosa or blood, which is consistent with an intestinal mucosal origin. The relatively low number and heterogeneity of intestinal transplant patients limited the conclusions.

Libraries were built with the immunoSEQ multiplex PCR assay. High-throughput TCR-beta CDR3 sequencing of genomic DNA from most patients was performed by Adaptive Biotechnologies. Per the source publication's procedure: TCR sequencing data were retrieved from Adaptive's ImmunoSEQ software for around 18 patients, whereas three other patients were processed with MiXCR and VDJtools. CDR3 nucleotide sequences shared between donor and recipient were removed because the origin of such sequences could not be assigned. At least 2-fold expansion over unstimulated cells and a minimum CFSE-low frequency of 0.002% (template counts) or 0.001% (read counts) were required for clones to be classified as alloreactive. A clone was considered mappable if detected in the sequenced pre-transplant spleen, lymph node, or MLR CFSE-low populations of the donor or recipient. Cumulative frequency of alloreactive clones was calculated as a percentage of all sequences weighted by copy number. The table was pulled from immuneACCESS by TCRdb, which kept in-frame rearrangements only. Such tables lose some clones; where checked, under half of the loss comes from unresolved V genes, and the rest has no known cause. V and J calls and clone size are copied from that table; D and trimming were computed from the DNA. The sample table holds some 40,000 clones, of which nearly 90% were seen once. Less than 8.5% of the sample goes to the ten largest clones.

Taken from the germline V gene, the CDR1 and CDR2 loops are SGHDT and YYEEEE. For this chain, trimming is 3 bases at the V end and 2 bases at the J end, and the number of junction bases without a gene match is 4. Including the terminal cysteine and phenylalanine, the CDR3 comprises 14 residues. Only the CDR3 region is kept as DNA, spanning 42 bases read in frame from base 1. Blood samples were collected up to 4 times in the first month after transplant and then at least monthly when available. This chain is built from TRBV5-6 and TRBJ2-7, with 8 middle bases fitting TRBD1. The sequenced sample was PBMCs, obtained 260 to 270 days after transplant. The receptor was derived from a human patient who received an intestinal transplant, so some T cells may come from the graft donor. CDR3 protein: CASSWTGLTYEQYF. The sequenced DNA is TGTGCCAGCAGCTGGACAGGGCTAACCTACGAGCAGTACTTC.